One sample yielded the 19 T cell receptor beta chains listed below, sequenced in a study of T cell clonotyping in hematopoietic cell transplantation. TCRdb's copy holds only in-frame clones and misses some; the assay was immunoSEQ multiplex PCR. Of roughly 44,000 clones in the sample, 85% were seen once. Time point: recipient sample about 28 days before transplant, after cytoreduction. The material sequenced was peripheral blood mononuclear cells, taken before stem cell transplant. Source of these receptors: a man in his 60s with acute myeloid leukemia. Some clones in this sample may be carry-over from other donors' samples.

CDR3 protein: CASSLDRDKNTDTQYF. The CDR3 bases are TGTGCCAGCAGTTTAGATCGGGACAAGAACACAGATACGCAGTATTTT. The chain employs TRBV27 and TRBJ2-3; maybe TRBD1 (6 bases). Germline CDR1 reads MNHEY; CDR2 reads SMNVEV (reference sequence). Trimming left V 2 bases short and J 2 bases short, with 14 bases between. The CDR3 consists of 16 residues.

The CDR3 reads CSVETGQGYYGYTF. As DNA, the CDR3 is TGCAGCGTAGAAACCGGACAGGGGTATTATGGCTACACCTTC. The rearrangement joins TRBV29-1 to TRBJ1-2; 9 bases are shared with TRBD1. Germline assignment: CDR1 SQVTM and CDR2 ANQGSEA. The CDR3 covers 14 residues. Trimming at V came to 6 bases and at J to 5 bases, leaving 10 bases not matched to a gene.

In nucleotides, the CDR3 is TGTGCCAGCAGGGCCTCCGGGACAGGGAGTTCCTACGAGCAGTACTTC. Its translation is CASRASGTGSSYEQYF. V usage is TRBV27 and J usage is TRBJ2-7, with TRBD1 matching 9 bases. The CDR3 covers 16 residues. V lost 6 bases and J lost 1; bases outside the gene matches: 10. Germline CDR1 reads MNHEY; CDR2 reads SMNVEV (reference sequence).

V gene TRBV25-1 combines with J gene TRBJ1-4, with D perhaps matching TRBD1 (5 bases). The ends were cut back, 4 bases at V and 8 bases at J, with 14 bases in the middle. The germline V gene encodes CDR1 MGHDK and CDR2 SYGVNS. This CDR3 region has 14 residues. The CDR3 here is CASSAAGFQEKLFF. The CDR3 DNA reads TGTGCCAGCAGTGCCGCAGGGTTCCAAGAAAAACTGTTTTTT.

The chain recombines TRBV30 with TRBJ2-5, with a weak D call TRBD2 (5 bases). The CDR3 consists of 15 residues. V shed 4 bases and J shed 0 bases, with 15 bases lying between them. Per the germline V gene, CDR1 is GTSNPN and CDR2 is SVGIG (reference sequence). The chain's CDR3 is CAWNLGSGNQETQYF. In DNA form, the CDR3 reads TGTGCCTGGAACCTCGGTTCCGGGAACCAAGAGACCCAGTACTTC. The full variable domain, completed using reference TRBV30 and TRBJ2-5, is SQTIHQWPATLVQPVGSPLSLECTVEGTSNPNLYWYRQAAGRGLQLLFYSVGIGQISSEVPQNLSASRPQDRQFILSSKKLLLSDSGFYLCAWNLGSGNQETQYFGPGTRLLVL.

This rearrangement joins TRBV4-1 to TRBJ2-7; weak D call: TRBD2 (6 bases). V lost 1 base, J lost 6 bases, and 19 bases lay in between. Germline CDR1 and CDR2: MGHRA and YSYEKL. The CDR3 sequence is 16 residues long. CDR3 loop: CASSQVVGGFGFEQYF. The CDR3 bases are TGCGCCAGCAGCCAAGTCGTTGGGGGGTTCGGATTCGAGCAGTACTTC.

The rearrangement links TRBV5-4 to TRBJ1-2; D perhaps matches TRBD1 (5 bases). Germline V lookup: CDR1 SGHNT, CDR2 YYREEE (reference sequence). Between the trimmed V and J ends, which lost 0 bases and 4 bases, there was a span of 22 bases. The CDR3 is 18 amino acids. The CDR3 nucleotides are TGTGCCAGCAGCTTGGCTCGGATGGGCGGGGACCCGGGCTATGGCTACACCTTC. Its translation is CASSLARMGGDPGYGYTF.

The chain joins TRBV6-5 to TRBJ2-7; weak D call: TRBD2 (6 bases). The CDR3 consists of 14 residues. CDR1 is MNHEY, CDR2 SVGAGI, per germline. Deletions cut 9 bases from V and 0 bases from J, with 15 bases between. As DNA, the CDR3 is TGTGCCAGTCAAGAACTAGCTAGCTCCTACGAGCAGTACTTC. Protein product: CASQELASSYEQYF.

This chain uses TRBV4-1 with TRBJ1-4; D is perhaps TRBD1 (5 bases). In germline, CDR1 is MGHRA, CDR2 YSYEKL. The CDR3 covers 15 residues. Trimming took off 4 bases at V and 7 bases at J, with 16 bases between the two ends. In nucleotides, the CDR3 is TGCGCCAGCAGCCTCCCCAGTAGCAGGGCTGAAAAACTGTTTTTT. It yields the protein CASSLPSSRAEKLFF.

The CDR3 region has the DNA TGTGCCAGTCAAATTCCCGGGCAGGGGAACTACGAGCAGTACTTC. This sequence encodes CASQIPGQGNYEQYF. The V gene is TRBV28, the J gene TRBJ2-7; tentatively, D is TRBD1 (6 bases). Trimming removed 9 bases from V and 3 bases from J, with 21 bases in between. The germline V gene encodes CDR1 MDHEN and CDR2 SYDVKM. The CDR3 is 15 amino acids.

The chain joins TRBV7-8 to TRBJ2-7; weak D call: TRBD1 (5 bases). The CDR3 has 14 amino acids. Trimming cost V 10 bases and J 0 bases, with 16 bases left between them. Germline CDR1 and CDR2: SGHVS and FQNEAQ. CDR3: CATQLTDSSYEQYF. CDR3 in DNA: TGTGCCACCCAGTTGACAGATAGCTCCTACGAGCAGTACTTC. The variable domain in full, completed from reference TRBV7-8 and TRBJ2-7, reads GAGVSQSPRYKVAKRGQDVALRCDPISGHVSLFWYQQALGQGPEFLTYFQNEAQLDKSGLPSDRFFAERPEGSVSTLKIQRTQQEDSAVYLCATQLTDSSYEQYFGPGTRLTVT.

V and J are TRBV18 and TRBJ2-7, with a possible D match to TRBD1 (5 bases). This CDR3 contains 13 residues. Germline assignment: CDR1 KGHSH and CDR2 LQKENI. The V and J ends lost 1 base and 6 bases respectively, with 10 bases between them. CDR3 amino acids: CASSPLVQGEQYF. CDR3 coding DNA: TGTGCCAGCTCACCACTAGTGCAGGGCGAGCAGTACTTC.

The gene calls are TRBV4-3 and TRBJ2-6; D is possibly TRBD1 (5 bases). V shed 2 bases and J shed 0 bases, with 8 bases lying between them. There are 16 residues in the CDR3. Germline V gene data show CDR1 as LGHNA and CDR2 as YSLEER. For the CDR3, the DNA is TGCGCCAGCAGCCAAACAGGAGTCTCTGGGGCCAACGTCCTGACTTTC. It encodes CASSQTGVSGANVLTF.

The CDR3 is CASSNRGGYGYTF. In DNA, the CDR3 is TGTGCCAGCAGCAACAGGGGAGGTTATGGCTACACCTTC. The genes are TRBV7-2 and TRBJ1-2; 7 bases match TRBD1. Trimming cost V 5 bases and J 5 bases; bases outside gene matches: 5. CDR3 size: 13 residues. Germline loops: CDR1 SGHTA, CDR2 FQGNSA.

This clone is a singleton in its sample. V usage is TRBV28 and J usage is TRBJ2-2; 8 nucleotides align to TRBD1. From germline, CDR1 is MDHEN and CDR2 SYDVKM. The junction had 6 bases not matched to a gene; V was cut back by 5 bases and J by 4 bases. This CDR3 has 15 residues. As DNA, the CDR3 is TGTGCCAGCAGTCCCCGGACAGGGAGCACCGGGGAGCTGTTTTTT. This sequence encodes CASSPRTGSTGELFF.

The chain uses TRBV5-4 and TRBJ2-3; TRBD1 is a possible D gene (5 bases). This CDR3 spans 14 amino acids. The V end was cut by 2 bases, the J end by 6 bases, with 13 bases between. Per germline, CDR1 SGHNT and CDR2 YYREEE (reference sequence). The DNA of the CDR3 is TGTGCCAGCAGCTTTAGCAGGGCCACCGATACGCAGTATTTT. Protein sequence: CASSFSRATDTQYF.

The chain carries TRBV19 and TRBJ2-4, with D unclear. The V end lost 4 bases, the J end lost 5 bases, and 3 bases lay between the germline ends. The CDR3 covers 11 residues. CDR1 is LNHDA and CDR2 is SQIVND in the germline V gene (reference sequence). CDR3 coding DNA: TGTGCCAGTAGTACAGAAAACATTCAGTACTTC. Amino acids: CASSTENIQYF.

The chain uses TRBV9 and TRBJ2-1; 9 nucleotides agree with TRBD2. Germline loops: CDR1 SGDLS, CDR2 YYNGEE. CDR3 length: 15 residues. V lost 0 bases to trimming and J lost 2 bases; unmatched junction nucleotides: 0. CDR3 amino acids: CASSVGTSAYNEQFF. The CDR3 coding sequence is TGTGCCAGCAGCGTAGGGACTAGCGCCTACAATGAGCAGTTCTTC.

The chain uses TRBV29-1 and TRBJ2-7; no definite D call. V lost 1 base and J lost 0, with 10 bases in between. Germline V gene lookup returns CDR1 SQVTM and CDR2 ANQGSEA. CDR3 length equals 14 residues. The CDR3 sequence is CSVEGQRFSYEQYF. The CDR3, as DNA: TGCAGCGTTGAAGGGCAGAGGTTCTCCTACGAGCAGTACTTC.